This note documents a single T cell receptor beta chain sequence. The data are from a study of memory CD4+ T cells and cytomegalovirus serostatus. The sort gate was single viable CD3+CD4+CD8-CD45RO+ cells for memory CD4+ T cells. The table came from immunoSEQ multiplex PCR; TCRdb's copy has only in-frame clones and leaves some out. This table has 56,000 or so clones, over 70% appearing once. Germline loops: CDR1 SQVTM, CDR2 ANQGSEA. This CDR3 has 13 amino acids. The V gene lost 3 bases and the J gene lost 0 bases, with 8 bases spanning the gap. The TCR was taken from an adult in good health and CMV-seronegative. Some clones in this sample may be carry-over from other donors' samples. V gene TRBV29-1 combines with J gene TRBJ1-1; D ambiguous. Material: memory CD4+ T cells from blood. In nucleotides, the CDR3 is TGCAGCGTTGATTGGCAGTTGAACACTGAAGCTTTCTTT. This gives the protein CSVDWQLNTEAFF. The entire variable domain, with the rest obtained from reference TRBV29-1 and TRBJ1-1, is as follows: SAVISQKPSRDICQRGTSLTIQCQVDSQVTMMFWYRQQPGQSLTLIATANQGSEATYESGFVIDKFPISRPNLTFSTLTVSNMSPEDSSIYLCSVDWQLNTEAFFGQGTRLTVV.